The subject of this entry is one T cell receptor beta chain. Its specificity is unknown. The entry originates in a study of T cell responses to AZD1222 COVID-19 vaccine. Here immunoSEQ multiplex PCR was the method, and the copy in TCRdb shows in-frame clones only, minus some. The profile shows around 100,000 clones, roughly nine tenths of them singletons. The CDR3 contains 16 residues. The junction had 12 bases not matched to a gene; V was cut back by 5 bases and J by 4 bases. Germline CDR1 is SGHVS and CDR2 is FQNEAQ. General observations from the study: Spike-wide coverage was observed for vaccine-associated CD4 TCRs, with dominant responses at 160-218 and 743-854. It should be noted that donors were predominantly white British and more often female, and clonal diversity was possibly underestimated. Two AZD1222 doses significantly raised spike-specific TCR breadth and depth over controls. Sampling captured repertoires only after the peak T cell response.

The rearrangement links TRBV7-8 to TRBJ2-5; 8 nucleotides agree with TRBD2. The material was peripheral blood, obtained on day 0 of AZD1222 vaccination. This TCR was sampled from an adult in good health. This CDR3 reads CASSPNGRAGGETQYF. The CDR3 DNA reads TGTGCCAGCAGCCCAAACGGAAGGGCGGGAGGAGAGACCCAGTACTTC. Variable domain in full (rest from reference TRBV7-8 and TRBJ2-5): GAGVSQSPRYKVAKRGQDVALRCDPISGHVSLFWYQQALGQGPEFLTYFQNEAQLDKSGLPSDRFFAERPEGSVSTLKIQRTQQEDSAVYLCASSPNGRAGGETQYFGPGTRLLVL.